This T cell receptor beta chain was captured in a study of blood T cell repertoires in COVID-19. Study context: COVID-19 samples collected from the United States, Italy and Spain covered acute and convalescent phases. Sample material is recorded as cDNA or gDNA derived from T cells, B-cell-depleted T cells, or PBMCs.

In the source study's methods: Reference gene primer amplification yielded estimated nucleated cell counts. Clones were sequenced by immunoSEQ multiplex PCR, and TCRdb holds only the in-frame ones, with some missing. That table supplies the V and J calls and clone size; D and trimming were determined from the DNA. The sample contains about 57,000 clones, roughly 85% of which appear only once. V was pared by 10 bases and J by 4 bases, with 4 bases of the junction left unmatched. Germline V gives CDR1 SGHTA, CDR2 FQGNSA. The CDR3 has 13 amino acids. The sequence was collected from a man aged 55-75 years with acute or convalescent COVID-19. Sequenced material: peripheral blood. The rearrangement uses TRBV7-2 and TRBJ2-1; 10 bases map to TRBD1. CDR3 sequence (DNA): TGTGCCACCACGGGACAGGGGTACAATGAGCAGTTCTTC. Translated, it gives CATTGQGYNEQFF.